This T cell receptor (beta chain) was captured by sequencing in a study of OX40 agonist ivuxolimab in advanced cancers. TCRdb's table, derived via immunoSEQ multiplex PCR, lists solely in-frame clones and lacks some. Of tens of thousands of clones in the sample, approximately 80% were seen once. V was pared by 6 bases and J by 8 bases, with 11 bases of the junction left unmatched. Germline V CDR1 and CDR2: MNHEY, SMNVEV (reference sequence). This CDR3 is built from 14 residues. This clone came up once. V and J are TRBV27 and TRBJ1-2; 8 bases align to TRBD1. This TCR was sampled from an adult with an advanced solid tumor such as melanoma, head and neck, liver or kidney cancer. This specimen consisted of CD4+ or CD8+ T cells sorted from blood, obtained in a trial of the OX40 agonist ivuxolimab. The CDR3 region is CASRKSGGEGGYTF. The CDR3 DNA sequence: TGTGCCAGCAGAAAATCAGGGGGCGAGGGGGGCTACACCTTC.